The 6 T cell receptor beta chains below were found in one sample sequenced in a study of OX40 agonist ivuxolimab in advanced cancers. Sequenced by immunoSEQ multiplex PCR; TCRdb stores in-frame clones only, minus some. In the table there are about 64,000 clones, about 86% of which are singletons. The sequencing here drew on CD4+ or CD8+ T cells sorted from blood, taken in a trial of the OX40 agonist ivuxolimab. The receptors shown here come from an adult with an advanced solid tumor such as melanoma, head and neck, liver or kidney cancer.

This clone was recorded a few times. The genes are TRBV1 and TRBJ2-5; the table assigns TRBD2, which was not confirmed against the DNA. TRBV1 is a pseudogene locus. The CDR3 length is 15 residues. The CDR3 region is CTSSLRTREKETQYF. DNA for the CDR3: TGCACCAGCAGCCTCAGGACTAGAGAAAAGGAGACCCAGTACTTC.

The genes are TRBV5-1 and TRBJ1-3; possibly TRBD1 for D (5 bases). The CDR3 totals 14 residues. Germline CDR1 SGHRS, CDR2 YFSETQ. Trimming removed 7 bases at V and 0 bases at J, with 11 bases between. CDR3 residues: CASHPGGSGNTIYF. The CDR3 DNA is TGCGCCAGCCATCCGGGGGGCTCTGGAAACACCATATATTTT.

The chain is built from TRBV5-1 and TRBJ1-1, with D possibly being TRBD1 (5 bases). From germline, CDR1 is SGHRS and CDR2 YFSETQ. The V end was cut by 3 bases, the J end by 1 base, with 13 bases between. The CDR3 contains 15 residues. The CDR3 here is CASSSQTGTNTEAFF. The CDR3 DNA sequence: TGCGCCAGCAGCTCACAAACAGGTACGAACACTGAAGCTTTCTTT.

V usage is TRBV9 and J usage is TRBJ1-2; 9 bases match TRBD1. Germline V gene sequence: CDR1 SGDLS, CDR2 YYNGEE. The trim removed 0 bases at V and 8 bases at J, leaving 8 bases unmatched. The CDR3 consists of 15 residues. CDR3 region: CASSVEDRGLRGYTF. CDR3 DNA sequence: TGTGCCAGCAGCGTAGAGGACAGGGGATTAAGGGGCTACACCTTC.

The CDR3 DNA reads as TGTGCCAGCAGACGGGTGAACACTGAAGCTTTCTTT. This codes for CASRRVNTEAFF. This sequence joins TRBV6-1 and TRBJ1-1; D gene uncertain. The CDR3 covers 12 residues. Germline CDR1 and CDR2: MNHNS and SASEGT. Trimming took 6 bases from V and 0 from J, leaving 5 bases between them.

CDR3 DNA sequence: TGTGCCAGCAGTCTCAGGGGTTTCCAGTACTTC. As protein: CASSLRGFQYF. The V call is TRBV6-6, the J call TRBJ2-7; D is perhaps TRBD1 (6 bases). The length of the CDR3 is 11 residues. Germline V gene data show CDR1 as MNHNY and CDR2 as SVGAGI (reference sequence). Trimming removed 5 bases from V and 10 bases from J, with 12 bases in between.